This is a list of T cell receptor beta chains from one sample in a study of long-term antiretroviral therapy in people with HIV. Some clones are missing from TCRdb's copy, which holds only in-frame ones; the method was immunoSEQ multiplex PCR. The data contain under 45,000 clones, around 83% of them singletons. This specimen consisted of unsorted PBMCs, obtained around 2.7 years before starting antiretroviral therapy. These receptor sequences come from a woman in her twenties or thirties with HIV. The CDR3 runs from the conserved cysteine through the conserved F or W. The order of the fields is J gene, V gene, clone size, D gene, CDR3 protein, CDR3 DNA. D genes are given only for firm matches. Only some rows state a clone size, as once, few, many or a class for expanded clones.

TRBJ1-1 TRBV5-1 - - CASSLNVPTEAFF TGCGCCAGCAGTTTGAACGTCCCCACTGAAGCTTTCTTT
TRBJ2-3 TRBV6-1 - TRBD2 CASSGGNRAGGSTDTQYF TGTGCCAGCAGTGGAGGGAATAGGGCGGGGGGGAGCACAGATACGCAGTATTTT
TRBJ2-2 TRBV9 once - CASSVAGTINTGELFF TGTGCCAGCAGCGTAGCCGGGACAATTAACACCGGGGAGCTGTTTTTT
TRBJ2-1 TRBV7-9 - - CASRPPVGDNSYNEQFF TGTGCCAGCAGACCGCCCGTGGGCGACAACAGCTACAATGAGCAGTTCTTC
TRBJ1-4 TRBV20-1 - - CSASENEKLFF TGCAGTGCTAGTGAAAATGAAAAACTGTTTTTT
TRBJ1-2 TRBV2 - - CASRDRTPTNYGYTF TGTGCCAGCAGGGACAGAACGCCGACTAACTATGGCTACACCTTC
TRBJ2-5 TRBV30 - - CAWNVNSQETQYF TGTGCCTGGAACGTCAACAGCCAAGAGACCCAGTACTTC
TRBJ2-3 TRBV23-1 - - CASSPLWAGTRKSDTQYF TGCGCCAGCAGTCCCCTTTGGGCAGGTACCAGGAAATCGGATACGCAGTATTTT
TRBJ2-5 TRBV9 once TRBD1 CASSVGGQGLETQYF TGTGCCAGCAGCGTCGGGGGACAGGGGTTGGAGACCCAGTACTTC
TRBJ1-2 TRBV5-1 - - CASSLEGVYGYTF TGCGCCAGCAGCTTGGAGGGGGTTTATGGCTACACCTTC
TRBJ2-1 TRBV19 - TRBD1 CASSISGGLYNEQFF TGTGCCAGTAGTATTTCAGGGGGCTTATACAATGAGCAGTTCTTC
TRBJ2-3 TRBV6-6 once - CASGGSGTDTQYF TGTGCCAGCGGGGGGTCTGGCACAGATACGCAGTATTTT
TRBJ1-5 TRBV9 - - CASGRDQPQHF TGTGCCAGCGGGCGCGATCAGCCCCAGCATTTT
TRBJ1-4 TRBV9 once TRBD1 CASSVTGATSNEKLFF TGTGCCAGCAGCGTTACAGGGGCAACTTCTAATGAAAAACTGTTTTTT
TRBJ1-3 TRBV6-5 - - CASSRFASSGNTIYF TGTGCCAGCAGCCGGTTCGCCAGCTCTGGAAACACCATATATTTT
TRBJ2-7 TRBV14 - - CASSRTVEQYF TGTGCCAGCAGCCGGACGGTTGAGCAGTACTTC
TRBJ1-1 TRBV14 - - CASSRKSPLSTVLNTEAFF TGTGCCAGCAGCCGCAAATCTCCCCTTTCGACAGTCCTGAACACTGAAGCTTTCTTT
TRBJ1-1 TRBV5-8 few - CASSYRTEQAFF TGTGCCAGCAGCTATCGGACAGAGCAAGCTTTCTTT
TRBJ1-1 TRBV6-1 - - CASRSTGNTEAFF TGTGCCAGCAGATCGACCGGCAACACTGAAGCTTTCTTT
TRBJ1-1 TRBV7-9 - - CASSSYQTNTEAFF TGTGCCAGCAGCTCGTACCAAACAAACACTGAAGCTTTCTTT
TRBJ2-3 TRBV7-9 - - CASSDGRTDTQYF TGTGCCAGCAGCGACGGCCGCACAGATACGCAGTATTTT
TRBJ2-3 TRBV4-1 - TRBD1 CASSQRTGGTTDTQYF TGCGCCAGCAGCCAACGGACAGGGGGGACCACAGATACGCAGTATTTT
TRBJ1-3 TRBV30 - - CAWMGGNTIYF TGTGCCTGGATGGGTGGGAACACCATATATTTT
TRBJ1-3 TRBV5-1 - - CASSLGSSTSGNTIYF TGCGCCAGCAGCTTAGGATCCTCTACCTCTGGAAACACCATATATTTT
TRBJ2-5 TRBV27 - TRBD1 CASGEGQAMAQYF TGTGCCAGCGGAGAGGGACAGGCCATGGCCCAGTACTTC
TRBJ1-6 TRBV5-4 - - CASSPPWREDNSPLHF TGTGCCAGCAGCCCGCCGTGGAGGGAGGATAATTCACCCCTCCACTTT
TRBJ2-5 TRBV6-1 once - CASSEDGAFRTETQYF TGTGCCAGCAGTGAAGACGGGGCTTTCCGTACAGAGACCCAGTACTTC
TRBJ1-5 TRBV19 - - CASNTPNGGRGQPQHF TGTGCCAGTAACACGCCAAACGGGGGCCGAGGTCAGCCCCAGCATTTT
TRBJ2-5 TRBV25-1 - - CASSEYETQYF TGTGCCAGCAGTGAATACGAGACCCAGTACTTC
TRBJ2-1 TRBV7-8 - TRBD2 CASTELAGGPDEQFF TGTGCCAGCACCGAGCTAGCGGGGGGGCCCGATGAGCAGTTCTTC
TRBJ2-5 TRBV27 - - CASSPGVRETQYF TGTGCCAGCAGTCCGGGGGTCAGGGAGACCCAGTACTTC
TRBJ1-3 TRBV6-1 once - CASSRGDFGNTIYF TGTGCCAGCAGTAGGGGGGACTTTGGAAACACCATATATTTT
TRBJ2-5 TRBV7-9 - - CASKGAGYQETQYF TGTGCCTCAAAAGGAGCGGGTTACCAAGAGACCCAGTACTTC
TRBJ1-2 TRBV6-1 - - CASSEVFPALWGYTF TGTGCCAGCAGTGAGGTATTTCCCGCCCTTTGGGGCTACACCTTC
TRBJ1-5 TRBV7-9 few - CASSLGQIGNQPQHF TGTGCCAGCAGCTTAGGACAGATAGGCAATCAGCCCCAGCATTTT
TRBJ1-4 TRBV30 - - CAWREGLNEKLFF TGTGCCTGGCGGGAGGGCTTAAATGAAAAACTGTTTTTT
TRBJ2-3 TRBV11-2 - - CASSFIADRRNTQYF TGTGCCAGCAGCTTTATAGCGGATCGTCGAAATACGCAGTATTTT
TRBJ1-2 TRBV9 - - CASSESPEGYTF TGTGCCAGCAGCGAGTCACCTGAAGGCTACACCTTC
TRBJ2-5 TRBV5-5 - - CASSLVIETQYF TGTGCCAGCAGCTTGGTCATAGAGACCCAGTACTTC
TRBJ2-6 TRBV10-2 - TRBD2 CASRGGPSGANVLTF TGCGCCAGTAGGGGAGGGCCCTCTGGGGCCAACGTCCTGACTTTC
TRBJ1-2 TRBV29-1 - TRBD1 CSVGDSFYGYTF TGCAGTGTTGGGGACAGCTTCTATGGCTACACCTTC
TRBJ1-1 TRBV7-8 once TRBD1 CASSGDRGTEAFF TGTGCCAGCAGCGGCGACAGGGGGACTGAAGCTTTCTTT
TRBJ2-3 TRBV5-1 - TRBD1 CASSSGQGGADTQYF TGCGCCAGCAGCTCCGGACAGGGTGGGGCAGATACGCAGTATTTT
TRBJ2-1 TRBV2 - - CASRDTHEQFF TGTGCCAGCAGGGACACGCATGAGCAGTTCTTC
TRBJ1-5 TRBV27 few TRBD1 CASSPGQGPQPQHF TGTGCCAGCAGCCCTGGACAGGGGCCTCAGCCCCAGCATTTT
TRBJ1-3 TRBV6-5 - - CASRRVSGNTIYF TGTGCCAGCAGGCGAGTAAGCGGAAACACCATATATTTT